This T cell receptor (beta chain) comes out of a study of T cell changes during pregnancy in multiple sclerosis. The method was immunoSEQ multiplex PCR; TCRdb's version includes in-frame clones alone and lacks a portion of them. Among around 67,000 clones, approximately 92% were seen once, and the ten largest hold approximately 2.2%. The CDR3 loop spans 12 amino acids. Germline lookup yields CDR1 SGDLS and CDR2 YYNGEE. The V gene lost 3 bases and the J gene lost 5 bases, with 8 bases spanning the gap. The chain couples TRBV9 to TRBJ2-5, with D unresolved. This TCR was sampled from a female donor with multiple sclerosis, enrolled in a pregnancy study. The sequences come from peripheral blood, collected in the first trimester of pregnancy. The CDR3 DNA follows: TGTGCCAGCAGCGGATTCGAGGAGACCCAGTACTTC. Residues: CASSGFEETQYF.